The present TCR beta chain was sequenced within a study of graft-versus-host responses after intestinal transplantation. For the study at large: Every recipient had anti-thymocyte globulin induction and roughly three years of tacrolimus plus steroids.

Each mixed lymphocyte reaction held some 200,000 CFSE-labeled responders and some 200,000 irradiated violet-dye-labeled stimulators. The repertoire was sequenced with immunoSEQ multiplex PCR; TCRdb's copy has only in-frame clones and lacks some. The sample records about 12,000 clones, under 45% being singletons. Study observations and caveats: Early post-transplant falls in HvG clones accompanied the peak levels of circulating GvH clones.

The source material was alloreactive CD8+ T cells from a mixed lymphocyte reaction culture, sampled before intestinal transplant. Subset specified: CFSE-low proliferating T cells sorted from roughly 6-day pre-transplant mixed lymphocyte reaction (GvH or HvG direction). This clonotype was obtained from a human patient who received an intestinal transplant.

For the CDR3, the DNA is TGTGCCAGCAGCCAAGACGCTAGCGGGATGCCCGAGCAGTACTTC. Translation: CASSQDASGMPEQYF. The J gene is TRBJ2-7, the V gene TRBV4-2; 9 positions match TRBD2. V dropped 0 bases and J dropped 6; count of bases not matched to a gene: 6. This CDR3 is 15 amino acids long. The germline V gene has CDR1 LGHNA and CDR2 YNFKEQ.